This T cell receptor beta chain was documented in a study of blood T cells in healthy people across ages. PCR was performed a second time for roughly 7 to 11 cycles using a sample-barcoded 5' primer and a J-beta primer mix. TCRdb independently ran MiXCR on the 5' RACE reads; one entry per CDR3 protein. This table has around 650,000 distinct CDR3 sequences, 35% to 50% appearing once. This clonotype was counted between two and nine times. Deletions cut 7 bases from V and 5 bases from J, with 39 bases between. Germline V gene data show CDR1 as MNHEY and CDR2 as SVGEGT. The CDR3 covers 22 residues. The rearrangement joins TRBV6-2 or TRBV6-3 to TRBJ2-1; no definite D call. The sequenced sample consisted of blood. The sequence derives from a man of 80 years or more in good health. Here the CDR3 DNA reads TGTGCCAGCAACCCCCCCCAGGACCGGCAACATAATGGAGCAGGATTTCACAATGAGCAGTTCTTC. Protein product: CASNPPQDRQHNGAGFHNEQFF.